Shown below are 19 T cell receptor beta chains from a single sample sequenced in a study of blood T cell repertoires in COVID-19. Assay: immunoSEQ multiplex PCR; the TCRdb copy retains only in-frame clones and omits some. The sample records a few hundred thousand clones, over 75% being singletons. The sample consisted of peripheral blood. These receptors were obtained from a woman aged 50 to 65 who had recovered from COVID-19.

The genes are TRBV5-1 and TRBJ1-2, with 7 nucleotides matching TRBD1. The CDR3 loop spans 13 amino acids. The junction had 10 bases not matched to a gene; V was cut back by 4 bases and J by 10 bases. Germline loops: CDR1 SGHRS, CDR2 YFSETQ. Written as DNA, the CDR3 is TGCGCCAGCAGCCGGACAGGAAAAAGTGACTACACCTTC. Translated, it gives CASSRTGKSDYTF.

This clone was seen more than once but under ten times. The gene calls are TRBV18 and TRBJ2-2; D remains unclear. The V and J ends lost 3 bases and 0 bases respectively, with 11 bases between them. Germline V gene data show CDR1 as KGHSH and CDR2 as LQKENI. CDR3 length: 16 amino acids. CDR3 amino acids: CASSPSVQTNTGELFF. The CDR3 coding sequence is TGTGCCAGCTCACCTTCCGTACAGACGAACACCGGGGAGCTGTTTTTT. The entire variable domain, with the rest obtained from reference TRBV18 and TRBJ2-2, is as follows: NAGVMQNPRHLVRRRGQEARLRCSPMKGHSHVYWYRQLPEEGLKFMVYLQKENIIDESGMPKERFSAEFPKEGPSILRIQQVVRGDSAAYFCASSPSVQTNTGELFFGEGSRLTVL.

CDR3 coding DNA: TGTGCCAGCGCTTTGGGAGCTTCACAGAACACCGGGGAGCTGTTTTTT. Amino acids: CASALGASQNTGELFF. The rearrangement uses TRBV5-4 and TRBJ2-2; tentatively, D is TRBD2 (5 bases). This CDR3 contains 16 residues. Between the trimmed V and J ends, which lost 7 bases and 1 base, there was a span of 17 bases. The V gene's germline CDR1 is SGHNT and CDR2 YYREEE (reference sequence).

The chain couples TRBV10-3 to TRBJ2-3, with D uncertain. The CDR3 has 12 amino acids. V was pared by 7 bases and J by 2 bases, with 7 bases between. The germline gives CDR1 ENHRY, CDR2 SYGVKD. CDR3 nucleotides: TGTGCCATCAAGGCGGACACAGATACGCAGTATTTT. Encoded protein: CAIKADTDTQYF.

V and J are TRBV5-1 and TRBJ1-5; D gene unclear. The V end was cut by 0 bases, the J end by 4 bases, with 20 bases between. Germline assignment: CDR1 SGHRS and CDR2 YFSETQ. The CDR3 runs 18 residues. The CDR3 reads CASSLEVGGRSLNQPQHF. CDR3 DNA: TGCGCCAGCAGCTTGGAGGTCGGCGGCAGATCTTTGAATCAGCCCCAGCATTTT.

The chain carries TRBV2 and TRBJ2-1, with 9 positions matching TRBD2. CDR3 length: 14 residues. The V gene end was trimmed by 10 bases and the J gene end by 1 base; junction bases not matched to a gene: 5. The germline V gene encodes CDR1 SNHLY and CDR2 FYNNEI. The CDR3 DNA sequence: TGTGCCACCAAGAGCGGGAGGTCCTACAATGAGCAGTTCTTC. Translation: CATKSGRSYNEQFF.

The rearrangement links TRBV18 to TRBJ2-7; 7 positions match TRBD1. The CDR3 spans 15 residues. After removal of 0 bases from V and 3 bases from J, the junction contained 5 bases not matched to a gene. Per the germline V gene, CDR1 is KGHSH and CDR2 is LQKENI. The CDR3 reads CASSPPRQGIYEQYF. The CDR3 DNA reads TGTGCCAGCTCACCACCGAGACAGGGAATCTACGAGCAGTACTTC.

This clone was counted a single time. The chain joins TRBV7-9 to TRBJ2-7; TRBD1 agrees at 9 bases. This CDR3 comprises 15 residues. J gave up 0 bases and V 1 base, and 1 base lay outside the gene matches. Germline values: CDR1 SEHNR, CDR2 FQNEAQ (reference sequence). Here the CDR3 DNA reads TGTGCCAGCAGCTTAGTACAGGGGGCCTCCTACGAGCAGTACTTC. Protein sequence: CASSLVQGASYEQYF.

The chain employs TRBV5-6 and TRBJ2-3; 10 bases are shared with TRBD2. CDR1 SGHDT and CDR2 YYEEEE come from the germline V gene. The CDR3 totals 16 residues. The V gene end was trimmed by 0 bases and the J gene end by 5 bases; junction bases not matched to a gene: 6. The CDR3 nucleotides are TGTGCCAGCAGCTTGGGGTCTAGCGGGGGTTTAGATACGCAGTATTTT. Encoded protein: CASSLGSSGGLDTQYF.

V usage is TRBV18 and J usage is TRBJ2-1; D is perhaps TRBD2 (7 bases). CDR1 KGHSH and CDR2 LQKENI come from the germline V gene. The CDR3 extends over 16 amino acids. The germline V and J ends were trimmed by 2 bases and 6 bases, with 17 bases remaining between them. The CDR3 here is CASSPGLAGEGNEQFF. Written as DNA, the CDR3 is TGTGCCAGCTCACCAGGGCTGGCAGGGGAGGGCAATGAGCAGTTCTTC.

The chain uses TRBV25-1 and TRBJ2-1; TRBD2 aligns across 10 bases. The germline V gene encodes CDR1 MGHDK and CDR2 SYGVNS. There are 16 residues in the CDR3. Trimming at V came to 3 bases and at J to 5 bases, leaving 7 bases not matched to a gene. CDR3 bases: TGTGCCAGCAGTGATTCTAGCGGGAGCTTCAACAATGAGCAGTTCTTC. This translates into CASSDSSGSFNNEQFF.

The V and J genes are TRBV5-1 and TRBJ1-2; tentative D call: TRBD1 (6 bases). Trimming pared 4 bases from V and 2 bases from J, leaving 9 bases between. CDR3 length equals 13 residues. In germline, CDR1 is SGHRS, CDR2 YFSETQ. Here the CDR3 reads CASSPGQNYGYTF. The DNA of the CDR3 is TGCGCCAGCAGCCCAGGACAGAACTATGGCTACACCTTC. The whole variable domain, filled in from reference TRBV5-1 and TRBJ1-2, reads KAGVTQTPRYLIKTRGQQVTLSCSPISGHRSVSWYQQTPGQGLQFLFEYFSETQRNKGNFPGRFSGRQFSNSRSEMNVSTLELGDSALYLCASSPGQNYGYTFGSGTRLTVV.

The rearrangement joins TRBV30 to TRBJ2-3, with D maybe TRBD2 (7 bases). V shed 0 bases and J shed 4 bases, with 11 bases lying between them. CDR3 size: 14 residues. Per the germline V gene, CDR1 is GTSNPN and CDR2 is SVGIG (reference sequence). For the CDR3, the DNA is TGTGCCTGGAGTGTAGGGGGGGAGGCAGATACGCAGTATTTT. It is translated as CAWSVGGEADTQYF.

The CDR3 DNA sequence: TGTGCCAGCACCCATAGACAGGTCCGTCTAGCTGGAAACACCATATATTTT. Protein sequence: CASTHRQVRLAGNTIYF. The genes are TRBV7-8 and TRBJ1-3; D is possibly TRBD1 (6 bases). The CDR3 extends over 17 amino acids. V was clipped by 7 bases and J by 2 bases, with 21 bases between them. In germline, CDR1 is SGHVS, CDR2 FQNEAQ.

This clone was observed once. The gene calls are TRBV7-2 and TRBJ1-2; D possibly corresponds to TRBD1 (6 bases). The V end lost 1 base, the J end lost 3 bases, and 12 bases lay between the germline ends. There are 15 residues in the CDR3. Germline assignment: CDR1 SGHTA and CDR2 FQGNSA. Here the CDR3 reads CASSLGGGLDYGYTF. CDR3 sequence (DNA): TGTGCCAGCAGCTTAGGAGGGGGATTGGACTATGGCTACACCTTC. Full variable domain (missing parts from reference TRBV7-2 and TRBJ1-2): GAGVSQSPSNKVTEKGKDVELRCDPISGHTALYWYRQSLGQGLEFLIYFQGNSAPDKSGLPSDRFSAERTGGSVSTLTIQRTQQEDSAVYLCASSLGGGLDYGYTFGSGTRLTVV.

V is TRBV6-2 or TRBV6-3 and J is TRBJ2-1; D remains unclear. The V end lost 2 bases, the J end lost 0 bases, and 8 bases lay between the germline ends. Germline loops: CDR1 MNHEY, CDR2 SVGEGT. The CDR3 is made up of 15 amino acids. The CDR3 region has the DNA TGTGCCAGCAGTTACCTATCGAGCTCCTACAATGAGCAGTTCTTC. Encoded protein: CASSYLSSSYNEQFF.

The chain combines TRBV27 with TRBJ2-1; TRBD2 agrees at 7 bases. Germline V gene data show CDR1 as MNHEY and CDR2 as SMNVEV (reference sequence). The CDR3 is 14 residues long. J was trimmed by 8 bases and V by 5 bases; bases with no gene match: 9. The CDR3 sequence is CASSGLAVVHEQFF. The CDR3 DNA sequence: TGTGCCAGCAGTGGGCTAGCGGTAGTCCATGAGCAGTTCTTC.

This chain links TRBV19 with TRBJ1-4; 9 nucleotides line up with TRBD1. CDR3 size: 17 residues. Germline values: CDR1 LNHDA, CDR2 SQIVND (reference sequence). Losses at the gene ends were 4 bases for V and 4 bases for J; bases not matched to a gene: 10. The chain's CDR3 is CASSKGVGQGRNEKLFF. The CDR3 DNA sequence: TGTGCCAGTAGTAAAGGGGTGGGACAGGGACGTAATGAAAAACTGTTTTTT.

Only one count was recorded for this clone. In nucleotides, the CDR3 is TGTGCCAGCAGCTTTCTAGCGGGACGACTCAATGAGCAGTTCTTC. Translating it yields CASSFLAGRLNEQFF. V is TRBV7-2 and J is TRBJ2-1; 9 positions agree with TRBD2. The V segment lost 3 bases and the J segment 6 bases; nucleotides outside the gene matches: 6. Germline V gene lookup returns CDR1 SGHTA and CDR2 FQGNSA. The CDR3 runs to 15 residues.